What follows describes a single TCR beta chain. Its specificity is unknown. This entry comes from a study of shared clonotypes between healthy human individuals. Study findings and constraints: The study found lower generation probabilities in non-shared clonotypes than in those shared by all four donors.

This table comes from immunoSEQ multiplex PCR, and its TCRdb copy is limited to in-frame clones, with some not included. This sample has 2.5 million or so clones, with over 85% found just once. The CDR3 has 14 amino acids. Germline V gene sequence: CDR1 SGDLS, CDR2 YYNGEE. V lost 0 bases to trimming and J lost 4 bases, with 9 bases between them. The TCR was taken from a man aged 18 to 35 in good health. The sample consisted of naive CD4+ T cells sorted from blood. As for subset: CD45RA+ positively selected. This chain joins TRBV9 and TRBJ2-3; the D is unclear. CDR3 nucleotides: TGTGCCAGCAGCGTAGACCCAGTCGCAGATACGCAGTATTTT. Its translation: CASSVDPVADTQYF.